The source of this T cell receptor beta chain is a study of T cells expressing NK-cell markers. In the study overall: CD3+CD56+NKG2C+, CD3+CD56+NKG2C- and CD3+CD56-NKG2C+ T cells, once sorted, supplied the TCR beta repertoires. Seropositivity for HCMV was found in seven of the eight sequenced donors, with one seronegative.

Study-level points and caveats: In a handful of donors, dominant NKG2C+ clonotypes were roughly 1.0-7.0% of CD8+ T cells.

CDR3 length: 15 amino acids. Germline CDR1 is MNHEY and CDR2 is SMNVEV (reference sequence). Making the TCR beta cDNA relied on 5'RACE template switching with UMIs. Reanalyzing the 5' RACE reads, TCRdb keeps one entry per CDR3 protein, without DNA. The sample table includes about 550,000 distinct CDR3 sequences. Comments on this clonotype: Its cognate antigen is unknown.

V and J are TRBV27 and TRBJ1-2. The TCR comes from a man in his late teens or twenties in good health. The sample comprised blood T cells: a sorted CD56 or NKG2C T cell subset, CD4+ or CD8+ T cells, or bulk PBMC T cells (not recorded which). CDR3 sequence reads: CASSLTRIETYGYTF.